This TCR beta chain comes out of a study of PD-1 blockade in classical Hodgkin lymphoma. This CDR3 is built from 15 residues. Germline lookup yields CDR1 SNHLY and CDR2 FYNNEI. Trimming removed 5 bases at V and 7 bases at J, with 18 bases between. Clones were read by immunoSEQ multiplex PCR, and TCRdb kept only the in-frame ones, dropping some. There are under 100,000 clones in the sample; about 93% occur only once, and approximately 2.5% lies in the top ten. A word on this clone: Antigen unknown.

Each of the patients experienced relapse following autologous stem cell transplantation, and their brentuximab vedotin exposure differed. Complete response, partial response or progressive disease constituted the best responses recorded. Notes on the study in general: Baseline diversity resembling that of newly diagnosed patients was seen in complete responders. Why repertoires differed is undefined; disease activity or prior therapy possibly contributed. By cycle point C4D1, TCR diversity had risen significantly in CD4+ cells (but not CD8+ cells).

The material was peripheral blood mononuclear cells (PBMCs), obtained before the second cycle of nivolumab. The sequence was collected from a human donor with classical Hodgkin lymphoma. The chain combines TRBV2 with TRBJ2-1; D remains ambiguous. This CDR3 reads CASSPRLVFGNEQFF. Here the CDR3 DNA reads TGTGCCAGCAGTCCGAGGCTAGTTTTTGGAAATGAGCAGTTCTTC. Looking up the rest from reference TRBV2 and TRBJ2-1 gives the full variable domain: EPEVTQTPSHQVTQMGQEVILRCVPISNHLYFYWYRQILGQKVEFLVSFYNNEISEKSEIFDDQFSVERPDGSNFTLKIRSTKLEDSAMYFCASSPRLVFGNEQFFGPGTRLTVL.